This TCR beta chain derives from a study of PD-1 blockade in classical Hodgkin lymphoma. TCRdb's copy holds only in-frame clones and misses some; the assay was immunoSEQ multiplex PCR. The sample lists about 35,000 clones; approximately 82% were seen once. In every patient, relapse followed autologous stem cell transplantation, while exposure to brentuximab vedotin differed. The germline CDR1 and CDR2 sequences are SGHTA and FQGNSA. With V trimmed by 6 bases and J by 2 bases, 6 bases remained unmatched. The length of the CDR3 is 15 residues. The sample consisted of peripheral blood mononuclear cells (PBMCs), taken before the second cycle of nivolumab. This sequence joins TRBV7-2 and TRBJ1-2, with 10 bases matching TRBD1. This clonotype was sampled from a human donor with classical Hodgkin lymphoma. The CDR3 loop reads CASSSPGQGNYGYTF. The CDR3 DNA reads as TGTGCCAGCAGTTCCCCGGGACAGGGGAACTATGGCTACACCTTC.